Following are 29 T cell receptor beta chains from one sample sequenced in a study of blood T cell repertoires in COVID-19. The method was immunoSEQ multiplex PCR; TCRdb's version includes in-frame clones alone and lacks a portion of them. In the table there are around 450,000 clones, around 90% of which are singletons. Source material: PBMCs or T cells enriched from blood (not recorded which). The receptors were gathered from a woman aged 18-29 years who had recovered from COVID-19.

The chain joins TRBV29-1 to TRBJ1-1; tentative D call: TRBD1 (6 bases). This CDR3 contains 11 residues. Trimming pared 6 bases from V and 7 bases from J, leaving 12 bases between. The germline V gene encodes CDR1 SQVTM and CDR2 ANQGSEA. The DNA for the CDR3 is TGCAGCGTCAATACAGGGATTGAAGCTTTCTTT. Its translation: CSVNTGIEAFF.

This sequence joins TRBV2 and TRBJ1-4; 7 bases match TRBD1. V shed 6 bases, J shed 5 bases, and the junction held 6 bases outside the gene matches. The CDR3 has 14 residues. Germline CDR1 reads SNHLY; CDR2 reads FYNNEI. The CDR3 protein is CASRTGVGNEKLFF. The CDR3 nucleotides are TGTGCCAGCAGAACAGGGGTAGGCAATGAAAAACTGTTTTTT.

The chain carries TRBV18 and TRBJ1-2, with D possibly TRBD1 on 6 matching bases. The CDR3 has 14 residues. V lost 3 bases to trimming and J lost 3 bases, with 11 bases between them. Germline CDR1 reads KGHSH; CDR2 reads LQKENI. The CDR3 spells CASSPPRTDYGYTF. The CDR3 DNA reads as TGTGCCAGCTCACCTCCCCGGACAGACTATGGCTACACCTTC.

The chain joins TRBV19 to TRBJ1-5; D gene uncertain. Germline CDR1 is LNHDA and CDR2 is SQIVND (reference sequence). V lost 0 bases, J lost 7 bases, and 7 bases lay in between. This CDR3 region has 13 residues. The DNA for the CDR3 is TGTGCCAGTAGTATAGATCTAACCCAGCCCCAGCATTTT. Translated: CASSIDLTQPQHF.

This sequence joins TRBV5-1 and TRBJ1-1; D gene unclear. CDR1 is SGHRS, CDR2 YFSETQ, per germline. The CDR3 runs 15 residues. Trimming removed 0 bases at V and 1 base at J, with 10 bases between. The chain's CDR3 is CASSLGQPGNTEAFF. In nucleotides, the CDR3 is TGCGCCAGCAGCTTGGGGCAACCAGGGAACACTGAAGCTTTCTTT.

The chain uses TRBV7-9 and TRBJ2-1, with D tentatively TRBD2 (5 bases). This CDR3 spans 12 amino acids. Per germline, CDR1 SEHNR and CDR2 FQNEAQ (reference sequence). V lost 5 bases and J lost 10, with 12 bases in between. For the CDR3, the DNA is TGTGCCAGCAGCCAATCGGGCGGGGAGCAGTTCTTC. This encodes CASSQSGGEQFF. The complete variable domain, with remaining parts taken from reference TRBV7-9 and TRBJ2-1, reads DTGVSQNPRHKITKRGQNVTFRCDPISEHNRLYWYRQTLGQGPEFLTYFQNEAQLEKSRLLSDRFSAERPKGSFSTLEIQRTEQGDSAMYLCASSQSGGEQFFGPGTRLTVL.

The chain recombines TRBV7-9 with TRBJ2-2; weak D call: TRBD1 (6 bases). This CDR3 contains 16 residues. Trimming removed 6 bases from V and 6 bases from J, with 20 bases in between. Germline V gives CDR1 SEHNR, CDR2 FQNEAQ (reference sequence). CDR3 nucleotides: TGTGCCAGCAGTCCTTCCCAACTCAGGGGCCCCGGGGAGCTGTTTTTT. This sequence encodes CASSPSQLRGPGELFF. Based on the CDR3 plus reference TRBV7-9 and TRBJ2-2, the full variable domain is DTGVSQNPRHKITKRGQNVTFRCDPISEHNRLYWYRQTLGQGPEFLTYFQNEAQLEKSRLLSDRFSAERPKGSFSTLEIQRTEQGDSAMYLCASSPSQLRGPGELFFGEGSRLTVL.

About this clone itself: Other DNA sequences within the sample encode an identical CDR3. This chain links TRBV5-1 with TRBJ2-5; 7 bases match TRBD2. V was pared by 4 bases and J by 4 bases, with 1 base of the junction left unmatched. Germline V CDR1 and CDR2: SGHRS, YFSETQ. The CDR3 spans 12 residues. The CDR3 region is CASSPGGETQYF. CDR3 nucleotide sequence: TGCGCCAGCAGCCCGGGAGGAGAGACCCAGTACTTC.

This chain links TRBV5-8 with TRBJ2-7; a weak D match, TRBD2 (6 bases). Germline CDR1 SGHTS, CDR2 YDEGEE. Trimming removed 0 bases at V and 3 bases at J, with 19 bases between. The CDR3 spans 17 residues. The CDR3 is CASSLEEGRRKSYEQYF. As DNA, the CDR3 is TGTGCCAGCAGCTTGGAGGAGGGCAGGAGGAAAAGCTACGAGCAGTACTTC.

Regarding this clone: The same CDR3 is also encoded by other DNA sequences in this sample. The chain carries TRBV5-1 and TRBJ1-2; 9 nucleotides agree with TRBD1. The CDR3 has 14 amino acids. The trim removed 2 bases at V and 3 bases at J, leaving 2 bases unmatched. The germline V gene has CDR1 SGHRS and CDR2 YFSETQ. This CDR3 reads CASSLQGADYGYTF. CDR3 sequence (DNA): TGCGCCAGCAGCTTACAGGGGGCTGACTATGGCTACACCTTC.

This clone was seen just once. V is TRBV20-1 and J is TRBJ2-7; 7 nucleotides align to TRBD1. The CDR3 sequence is 13 residues long. J was trimmed by 3 bases and V by 3 bases; bases with no gene match: 5. Looked up from germline, CDR1 is DFQATT and CDR2 is SNEGSKA (reference sequence). CDR3 loop: CSASDRVVYEQYF. The CDR3 DNA follows: TGCAGTGCTAGTGACAGGGTGGTCTACGAGCAGTACTTC.

V is TRBV6-5 and J is TRBJ2-3; no reliable D call. CDR3 length: 14 residues. Per germline, CDR1 MNHEY and CDR2 SVGAGI. The germline V and J ends were trimmed by 4 bases and 3 bases, with 11 bases remaining between them. CDR3 DNA: TGTGCCAGCAGTTCGCGATCGTGGACAGATACGCAGTATTTT. This gives the protein CASSSRSWTDTQYF.

The gene calls are TRBV27 and TRBJ2-1; TRBD2 matches at 7 bases. The V gene end was trimmed by 8 bases and the J gene end by 5 bases; junction bases not matched to a gene: 9. CDR3 length: 14 residues. Germline assignment: CDR1 MNHEY and CDR2 SMNVEV (reference sequence). In DNA, the CDR3 is TGTGCCAGCGTTGGGGGAGGGCTAAACAATGAGCAGTTCTTC. This translates into CASVGGGLNNEQFF.

The rearrangement uses TRBV10-3 and TRBJ2-5, with 10 bases that match TRBD1. CDR3 length equals 14 residues. Looked up from germline, CDR1 is ENHRY and CDR2 is SYGVKD. V gave up 4 bases and J gave up 7 bases; unmatched junction bases: 6. The CDR3 spells CAISGADRGGTQYF. CDR3 in DNA: TGTGCCATCAGTGGGGCGGACAGGGGGGGGACCCAGTACTTC.

V and J are TRBV7-9 and TRBJ2-3; 8 bases line up with TRBD2. V lost 2 bases to trimming and J lost 3 bases; unmatched junction nucleotides: 7. This CDR3 has 16 residues. The V gene's germline CDR1 is SEHNR and CDR2 FQNEAQ (reference sequence). CDR3 DNA: TGTGCCAGCAGCTTATTAATAGCGGGGTGGACAGATACGCAGTATTTT. Translating gives CASSLLIAGWTDTQYF.

In its sample, this clone was seen once. V usage is TRBV11-3 and J usage is TRBJ1-1; tentative D call: TRBD1 (5 bases). There are 13 residues in the CDR3. Germline V gene sequence: CDR1 SGHNT, CDR2 YENEEA. Trimming pared 3 bases from V and 6 bases from J, leaving 11 bases between. The CDR3 DNA sequence: TGTGCCAGCAGCTTCGACAGAGTTGCTGAAGCTTTCTTT. It translates to CASSFDRVAEAFF.

The chain links TRBV11-2 to TRBJ1-1, with 8 positions matching TRBD1. J gave up 5 bases and V 5 bases, and 10 bases lay outside the gene matches. Per germline, CDR1 SGHAT and CDR2 FQNNGV. The CDR3 covers 15 residues. In DNA, the CDR3 is TGTGCCAGCAGCCCCATGGACAGGGTAAAGACTGAAGCTTTCTTT. It codes for CASSPMDRVKTEAFF.

This clone was observed once. V is TRBV28 and J is TRBJ1-4; no reliable D call. The CDR3 length is 15 residues. CDR1 and CDR2 (germline): MDHEN, SYDVKM. V was trimmed by 1 base and J by 8 bases, leaving 14 bases between them. The DNA of the CDR3 is TGTGCCAGCAGTTTATCCGCGGCGACTGGCGAAAAACTGTTTTTT. This codes for CASSLSAATGEKLFF.

This clone was recorded at least ten times. The chain employs TRBV20-1 and TRBJ2-7; 9 bases map to TRBD2. In germline, CDR1 is DFQATT, CDR2 SNEGSKA (reference sequence). This CDR3 is 18 amino acids long. V trimming: 3 bases; J trimming: 0 bases; junction bases outside the gene matches: 15. The CDR3 loop is CSASKPSGEPIISYEQYF. The DNA of the CDR3 is TGCAGTGCTAGTAAGCCTAGCGGGGAACCAATCATCTCCTACGAGCAGTACTTC.

This clone was found once. The rearrangement links TRBV5-1 to TRBJ1-2; 9 nucleotides line up with TRBD1. Germline V CDR1 and CDR2: SGHRS, YFSETQ. Unmatched junction bases numbered 10, after V lost 4 bases and J lost 6 bases. The CDR3 is made up of 15 amino acids. For the CDR3, the DNA is TGCGCCAGCAGCCCAACAGGGGGCGCAGTAGATGGCTACACCTTC. Protein product: CASSPTGGAVDGYTF.

This clone was seen once. J is TRBJ1-6 and V is TRBV7-2, with TRBD1 matching 7 bases. V lost 1 base to trimming and J lost 7 bases; unmatched junction nucleotides: 4. The CDR3 has 15 residues. CDR1 and CDR2 from the germline V gene are SGHTA and FQGNSA. The CDR3 DNA sequence: TGTGCCAGCAGCTTAGACGTCAGGGGGAATTCACCCCTCCACTTT. It is translated as CASSLDVRGNSPLHF. Full variable domain (outside the CDR3, taken from reference TRBV7-2 and TRBJ1-6): GAGVSQSPSNKVTEKGKDVELRCDPISGHTALYWYRQSLGQGLEFLIYFQGNSAPDKSGLPSDRFSAERTGGSVSTLTIQRTQQEDSAVYLCASSLDVRGNSPLHFGNGTRLTVT.

V is TRBV11-1 and J is TRBJ1-5; unclear D gene. Trimming removed 3 bases from V and 4 bases from J, with 7 bases in between. Germline loops: CDR1 SGHAT, CDR2 FQDESV (reference sequence). The CDR3 loop spans 13 amino acids. CDR3: CASSFTANQPQHF. The CDR3 coding sequence is TGTGCCAGCAGCTTTACCGCGAATCAGCCCCAGCATTTT.

The chain employs TRBV12-3 or TRBV12-4 and TRBJ1-3; D gene uncertain. The CDR3 has 13 residues. Trimming pared 3 bases from V and 11 bases from J, leaving 14 bases between. In nucleotides, the CDR3 is TGTGCCAGCAGTTTGGTGGGCCGATTGGCCATATATTTT. Translating gives CASSLVGRLAIYF.

V gene TRBV7-9 combines with J gene TRBJ1-5; weak D call: TRBD1 (6 bases). This CDR3 has 16 amino acids. Trimming pared 5 bases from V and 4 bases from J, leaving 18 bases between. CDR1 and CDR2 (germline): SEHNR, FQNEAQ (reference sequence). CDR3 nucleotide sequence: TGTGCCAGCAGCCCCCCCCTGGGACACCCTAATCAGCCCCAGCATTTT. This codes for CASSPPLGHPNQPQHF. Full variable domain (rest looked up from reference TRBV7-9 and TRBJ1-5): DTGVSQNPRHKITKRGQNVTFRCDPISEHNRLYWYRQTLGQGPEFLTYFQNEAQLEKSRLLSDRFSAERPKGSFSTLEIQRTEQGDSAMYLCASSPPLGHPNQPQHFGDGTRLSIL.

The V and J genes are TRBV7-2 and TRBJ1-3; TRBD1 aligns across 8 bases. The CDR3 is 16 residues long. CDR1 and CDR2 from the germline V gene are SGHTA and FQGNSA. Trimming cost V 4 bases and J 4 bases; bases outside gene matches: 9. CDR3 in amino acids: CASSSSGGSGGNTIYF. CDR3 DNA sequence: TGTGCCAGCAGCTCCTCAGGGGGCAGCGGGGGAAACACCATATATTTT.

Comment on this clone: This sample includes further DNA sequences coding for the same CDR3. The chain has TRBV6-5 and TRBJ1-6, with TRBD1 as a possible D gene (5 bases). The germline gives CDR1 MNHEY, CDR2 SVGAGI. V was pared by 5 bases and J by 7 bases, with 12 bases between. CDR3 length equals 14 residues. The CDR3: CASSRGGSNSPLHF. The CDR3 DNA is TGTGCCAGCAGTCGGGGGGGGTCGAATTCACCCCTCCACTTT.

The chain carries TRBV9 and TRBJ1-2; 9 positions match TRBD1. This CDR3 has 14 residues. The V gene's germline CDR1 is SGDLS and CDR2 YYNGEE. Trimming removed 4 bases from V and 8 bases from J; junction bases left unmatched: 9. CDR3 coding DNA: TGTGCCAGCAGCCCCCGGGACAGGGTCGGAGGCTACACCTTC. This encodes CASSPRDRVGGYTF.

CDR3 DNA: TGTGCCAGCTCCCTCGGATCGACAGTCCAAGAGACCCAGTACTTC. It translates to CASSLGSTVQETQYF. This chain uses TRBV18 with TRBJ2-5; a weak D match, TRBD1 (5 bases). The germline CDR1 and CDR2 sequences are KGHSH and LQKENI. V was clipped by 6 bases and J by 1 base, with 15 bases between them. The CDR3 totals 15 residues.

The gene calls are TRBV5-4 and TRBJ1-5; 7 bases map to TRBD1. The germline gives CDR1 SGHNT, CDR2 YYREEE (reference sequence). J lost 3 bases, V lost 3 bases, and 3 bases had no gene match. The CDR3 consists of 14 residues. CDR3 sequence (DNA): TGTGCCAGCAGCTCCGGGACAGACAATCAGCCCCAGCATTTT. It translates to CASSSGTDNQPQHF.